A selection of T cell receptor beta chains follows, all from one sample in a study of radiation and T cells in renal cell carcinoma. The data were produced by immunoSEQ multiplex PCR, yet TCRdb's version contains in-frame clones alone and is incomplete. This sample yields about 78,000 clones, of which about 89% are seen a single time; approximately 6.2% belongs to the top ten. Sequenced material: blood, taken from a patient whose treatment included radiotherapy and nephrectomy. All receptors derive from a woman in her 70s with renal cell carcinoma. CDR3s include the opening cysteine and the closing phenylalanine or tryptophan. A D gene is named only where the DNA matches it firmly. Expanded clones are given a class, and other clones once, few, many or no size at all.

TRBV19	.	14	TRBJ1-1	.	CASRRQSMNTEAFF	TGTGCCAGTAGAAGACAGTCGATGAACACTGAAGCTTTCTTT
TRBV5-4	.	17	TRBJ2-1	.	CASSPSVRRGPYNEQFF	TGTGCCAGCAGCCCCAGCGTTCGGCGGGGGCCGTACAATGAGCAGTTCTTC
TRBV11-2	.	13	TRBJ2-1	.	CASSDPGYNEQFF	TGTGCCAGCAGCGACCCAGGATACAATGAGCAGTTCTTC
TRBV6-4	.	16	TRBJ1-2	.	CASSVDRLKMNYGYTF	TGTGCCAGCAGTGTCGACAGGCTGAAAATGAACTATGGCTACACCTTC
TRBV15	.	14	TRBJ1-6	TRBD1	CATSRGQGDSPLHF	TGTGCCACCAGCAGGGGACAGGGGGATTCACCCCTCCACTTT
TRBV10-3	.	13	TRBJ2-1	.	CAISPGLSNEQFF	TGTGCCATCAGTCCGGGACTTAGTAATGAGCAGTTCTTC
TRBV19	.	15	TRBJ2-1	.	CASTDLGTPYNEQFF	TGTGCCAGTACTGACTTGGGGACCCCGTACAATGAGCAGTTCTTC
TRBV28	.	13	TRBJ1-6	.	CASSATKNSPLHF	TGTGCCAGCAGTGCGACAAAAAATTCACCCCTCCACTTT
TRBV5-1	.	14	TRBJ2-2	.	CASSPGRPTGELFF	TGCGCCAGCAGCCCGGGACGTCCCACCGGGGAGCTGTTTTTT
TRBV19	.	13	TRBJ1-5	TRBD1	CATTDRGNQPQHF	TGTGCCACCACAGACAGGGGTAATCAGCCCCAGCATTTT
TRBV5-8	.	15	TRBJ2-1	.	CASSLGTLTYNEQFF	TGTGCCAGCAGCTTGGGGACACTGACCTACAATGAGCAGTTCTTC
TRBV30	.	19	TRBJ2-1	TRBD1	CAWSPGTGKGILNYNEQFF	TGTGCCTGGAGTCCCGGGACAGGGAAGGGGATCCTTAATTACAATGAGCAGTTCTTC
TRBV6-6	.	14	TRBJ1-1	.	CASSYSVGNTEAFF	TGTGCCAGCAGTTACTCGGTCGGGAACACTGAAGCTTTCTTT
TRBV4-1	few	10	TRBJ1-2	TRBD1	CASSRRDSHF	TGCGCCAGCAGCCGCCGGGACAGCCACTTC
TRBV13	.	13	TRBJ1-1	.	CASSSDWDTEAFF	TGTGCCAGCAGCTCGGACTGGGACACTGAAGCTTTCTTT
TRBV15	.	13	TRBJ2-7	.	CATSRDPVSEQYF	TGTGCCACCAGCAGAGATCCGGTGAGCGAGCAGTACTTC
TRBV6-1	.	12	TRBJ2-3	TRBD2	CAAKRGGDTQYF	TGTGCTGCGAAGCGGGGCGGAGATACGCAGTATTTT
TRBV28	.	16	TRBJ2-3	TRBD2	CASSSSGGDWTDTQYF	TGTGCCAGCAGTTCTAGCGGGGGGGATTGGACAGATACGCAGTATTTT
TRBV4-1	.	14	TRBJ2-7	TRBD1	CASSQGQVPYEQYF	TGCGCCAGCAGCCAGGGACAGGTTCCCTACGAGCAGTACTTC
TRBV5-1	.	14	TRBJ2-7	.	CASSLAGGAYEQYF	TGCGCCAGCAGCTTGGCAGGGGGGGCCTACGAGCAGTACTTC
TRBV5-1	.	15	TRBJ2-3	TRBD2	CASTLSGGPRDTQYF	TGCGCCAGCACCCTGAGCGGGGGCCCCAGAGATACGCAGTATTTT
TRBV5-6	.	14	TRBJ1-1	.	CASSARGLYTEAFF	TGTGCCAGCAGCGCCCGGGGTTTGTACACTGAAGCTTTCTTT
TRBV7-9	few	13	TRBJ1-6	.	CASSWQENSPLHF	TGTGCCAGCAGCTGGCAGGAGAATTCACCCCTCCACTTT
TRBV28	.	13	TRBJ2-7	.	CATLSELRYEQYF	TGTGCCACCCTTAGCGAATTGCGCTACGAGCAGTACTTC
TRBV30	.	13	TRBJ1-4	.	CALTGTISGKLFF	TGTGCCTTGACCGGGACTATCTCCGGAAAACTGTTTTTT
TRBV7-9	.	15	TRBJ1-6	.	CASSLGGGGNSPLHF	TGTGCCAGCAGCTTAGGTGGGGGCGGTAATTCACCCCTCCACTTT
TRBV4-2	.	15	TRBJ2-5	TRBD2	CASSQENRGRETQYF	TGTGCCAGCAGCCAAGAAAATCGCGGGAGGGAGACCCAGTACTTC
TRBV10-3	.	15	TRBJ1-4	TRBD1	CAISGTGWNREKLFF	TGTGCCATCAGTGGGACAGGGTGGAATCGGGAAAAACTGTTTTTT
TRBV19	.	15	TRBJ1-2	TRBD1	CASSTLQGARGGYTF	TGTGCCAGTAGTACGCTACAGGGGGCTAGAGGTGGCTACACCTTC
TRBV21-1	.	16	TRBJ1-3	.	CASSSRDTSSGNTIYF	TGTGCCAGCAGCTCTCGGGACACGAGCTCTGGAAACACCATATATTTT
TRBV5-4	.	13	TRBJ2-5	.	CASSLGQPGAQYF	TGTGCCAGCAGCTTGGGACAGCCCGGGGCCCAGTACTTC
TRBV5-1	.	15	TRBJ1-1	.	CASSLGQGWNTEAFF	TGCGCCAGCAGCTTAGGGCAGGGGTGGAACACTGAAGCTTTCTTT
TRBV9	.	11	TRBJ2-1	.	CASSDRNEQFF	TGTGCCAGCAGCGACCGCAATGAGCAGTTCTTC
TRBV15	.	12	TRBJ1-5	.	CATSRDDQPQHF	TGTGCCACCAGCAGAGACGATCAGCCCCAGCATTTT
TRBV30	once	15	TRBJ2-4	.	CAWSVGSSLKNIQYF	TGTGCCTGGAGTGTAGGCAGCTCGCTCAAAAACATTCAGTACTTC
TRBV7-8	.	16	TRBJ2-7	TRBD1	CASSAEQGLFSYEQYF	TGTGCCAGCAGCGCAGAACAGGGGCTCTTCTCCTACGAGCAGTACTTC
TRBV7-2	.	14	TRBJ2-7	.	CASSPQSGVTEQYF	TGTGCCAGCAGCCCGCAGTCGGGAGTTACCGAGCAGTACTTC
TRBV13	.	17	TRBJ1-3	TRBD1	CASSLGAGGFSGNTIYF	TGTGCCAGCAGCTTAGGTGCAGGGGGGTTCTCTGGAAACACCATATATTTT
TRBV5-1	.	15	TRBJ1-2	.	CASSLGSGDSYGYTF	TGCGCCAGCAGCTTGGGGTCAGGAGACTCCTATGGCTACACCTTC
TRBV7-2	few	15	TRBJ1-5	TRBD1	CASSPGQLSNQPQHF	TGTGCCAGCAGCCCGGGACAGCTTAGCAATCAGCCCCAGCATTTT
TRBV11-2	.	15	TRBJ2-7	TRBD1	CASSLTGQGAREQYF	TGTGCCAGCAGTTTGACGGGACAGGGGGCGAGGGAGCAGTACTTC
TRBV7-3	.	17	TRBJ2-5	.	CASSPRGRTVQQETQYF	TGTGCCAGCAGCCCTAGGGGCAGGACAGTACAGCAAGAGACCCAGTACTTC
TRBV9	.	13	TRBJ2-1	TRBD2	CASSGGGPGEQFF	TGTGCCAGCAGCGGCGGGGGGCCTGGAGAGCAGTTCTTC
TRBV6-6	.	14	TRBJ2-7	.	CASRRTGRGHEQYF	TGTGCCAGCAGACGAACCGGCAGGGGACACGAGCAGTACTTC
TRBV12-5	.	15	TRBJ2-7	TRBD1	CASAKDRVNLYEQYF	TGTGCTAGTGCTAAGGACAGGGTGAACTTATACGAGCAGTACTTC
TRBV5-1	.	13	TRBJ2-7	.	CASSLASHVEQYF	TGCGCCAGCAGCTTGGCCAGCCACGTGGAGCAGTACTTC
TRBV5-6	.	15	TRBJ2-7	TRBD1	CASSSRQGLSYEQYF	TGTGCCAGCAGCTCTAGACAGGGTCTCTCCTACGAGCAGTACTTC
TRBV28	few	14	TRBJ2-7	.	CASSLHTSSYEQYF	TGTGCCAGCAGTCTCCATACTAGCTCCTACGAGCAGTACTTC
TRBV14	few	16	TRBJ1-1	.	CASSQVGGNSNTEAFF	TGTGCCAGCAGCCAAGTGGGGGGCAATTCGAACACTGAAGCTTTCTTT
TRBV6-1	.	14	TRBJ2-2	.	CASLGLKNTGELFF	TGTGCCAGCCTCGGACTGAAGAACACCGGGGAGCTGTTTTTT